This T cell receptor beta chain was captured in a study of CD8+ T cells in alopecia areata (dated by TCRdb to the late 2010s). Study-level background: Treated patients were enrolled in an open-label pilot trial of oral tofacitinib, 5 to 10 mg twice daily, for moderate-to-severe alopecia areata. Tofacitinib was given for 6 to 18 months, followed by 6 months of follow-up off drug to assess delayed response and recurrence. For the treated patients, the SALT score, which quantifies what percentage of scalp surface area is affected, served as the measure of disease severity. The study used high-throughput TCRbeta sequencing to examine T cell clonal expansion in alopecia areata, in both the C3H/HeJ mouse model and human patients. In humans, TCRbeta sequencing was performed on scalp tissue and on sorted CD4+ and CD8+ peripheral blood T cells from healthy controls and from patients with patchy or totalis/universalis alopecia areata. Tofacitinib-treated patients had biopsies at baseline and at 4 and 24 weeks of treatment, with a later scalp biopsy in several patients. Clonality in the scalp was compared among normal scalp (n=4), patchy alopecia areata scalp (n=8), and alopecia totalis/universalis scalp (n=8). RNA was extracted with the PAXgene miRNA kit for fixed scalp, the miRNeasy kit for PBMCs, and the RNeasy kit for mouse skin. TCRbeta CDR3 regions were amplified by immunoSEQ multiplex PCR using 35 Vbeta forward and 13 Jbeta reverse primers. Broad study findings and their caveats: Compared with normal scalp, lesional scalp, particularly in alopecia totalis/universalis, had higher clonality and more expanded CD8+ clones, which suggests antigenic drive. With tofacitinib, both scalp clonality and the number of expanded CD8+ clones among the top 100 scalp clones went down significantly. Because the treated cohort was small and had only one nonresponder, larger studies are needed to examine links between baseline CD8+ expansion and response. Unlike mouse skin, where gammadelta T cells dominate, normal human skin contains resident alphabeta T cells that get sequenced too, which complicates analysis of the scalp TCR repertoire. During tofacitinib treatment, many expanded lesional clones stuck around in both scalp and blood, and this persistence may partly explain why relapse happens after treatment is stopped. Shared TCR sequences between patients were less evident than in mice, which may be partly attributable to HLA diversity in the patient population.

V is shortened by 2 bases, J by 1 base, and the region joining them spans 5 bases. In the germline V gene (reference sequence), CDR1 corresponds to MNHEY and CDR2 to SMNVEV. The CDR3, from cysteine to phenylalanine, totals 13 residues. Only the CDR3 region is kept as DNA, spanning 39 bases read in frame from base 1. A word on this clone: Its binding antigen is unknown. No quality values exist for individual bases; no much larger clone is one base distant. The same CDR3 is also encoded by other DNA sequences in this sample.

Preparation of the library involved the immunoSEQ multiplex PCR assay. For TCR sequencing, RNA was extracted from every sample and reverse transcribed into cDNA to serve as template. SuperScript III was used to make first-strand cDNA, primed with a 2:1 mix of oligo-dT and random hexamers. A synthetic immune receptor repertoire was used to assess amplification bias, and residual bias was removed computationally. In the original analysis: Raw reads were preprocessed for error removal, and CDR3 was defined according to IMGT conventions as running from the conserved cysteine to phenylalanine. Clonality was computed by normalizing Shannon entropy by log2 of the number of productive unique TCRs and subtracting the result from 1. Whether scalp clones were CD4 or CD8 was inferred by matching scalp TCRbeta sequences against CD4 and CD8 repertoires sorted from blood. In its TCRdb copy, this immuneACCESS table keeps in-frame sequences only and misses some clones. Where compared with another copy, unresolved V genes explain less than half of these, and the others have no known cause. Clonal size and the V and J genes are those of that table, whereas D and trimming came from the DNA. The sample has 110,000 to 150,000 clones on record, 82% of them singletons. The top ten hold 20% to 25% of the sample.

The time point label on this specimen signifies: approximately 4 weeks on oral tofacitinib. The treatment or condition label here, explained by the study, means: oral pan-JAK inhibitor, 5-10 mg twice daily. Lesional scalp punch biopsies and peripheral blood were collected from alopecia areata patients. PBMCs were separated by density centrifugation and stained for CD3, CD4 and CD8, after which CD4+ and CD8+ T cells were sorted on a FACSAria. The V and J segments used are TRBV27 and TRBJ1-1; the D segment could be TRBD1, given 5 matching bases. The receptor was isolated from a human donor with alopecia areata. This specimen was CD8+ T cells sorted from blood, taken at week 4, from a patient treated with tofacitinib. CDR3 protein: CASSLTGNTEAFF. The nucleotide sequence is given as TGTGCCAGCAGTTTAACAGGGAACACTGAAGCTTTCTTT.